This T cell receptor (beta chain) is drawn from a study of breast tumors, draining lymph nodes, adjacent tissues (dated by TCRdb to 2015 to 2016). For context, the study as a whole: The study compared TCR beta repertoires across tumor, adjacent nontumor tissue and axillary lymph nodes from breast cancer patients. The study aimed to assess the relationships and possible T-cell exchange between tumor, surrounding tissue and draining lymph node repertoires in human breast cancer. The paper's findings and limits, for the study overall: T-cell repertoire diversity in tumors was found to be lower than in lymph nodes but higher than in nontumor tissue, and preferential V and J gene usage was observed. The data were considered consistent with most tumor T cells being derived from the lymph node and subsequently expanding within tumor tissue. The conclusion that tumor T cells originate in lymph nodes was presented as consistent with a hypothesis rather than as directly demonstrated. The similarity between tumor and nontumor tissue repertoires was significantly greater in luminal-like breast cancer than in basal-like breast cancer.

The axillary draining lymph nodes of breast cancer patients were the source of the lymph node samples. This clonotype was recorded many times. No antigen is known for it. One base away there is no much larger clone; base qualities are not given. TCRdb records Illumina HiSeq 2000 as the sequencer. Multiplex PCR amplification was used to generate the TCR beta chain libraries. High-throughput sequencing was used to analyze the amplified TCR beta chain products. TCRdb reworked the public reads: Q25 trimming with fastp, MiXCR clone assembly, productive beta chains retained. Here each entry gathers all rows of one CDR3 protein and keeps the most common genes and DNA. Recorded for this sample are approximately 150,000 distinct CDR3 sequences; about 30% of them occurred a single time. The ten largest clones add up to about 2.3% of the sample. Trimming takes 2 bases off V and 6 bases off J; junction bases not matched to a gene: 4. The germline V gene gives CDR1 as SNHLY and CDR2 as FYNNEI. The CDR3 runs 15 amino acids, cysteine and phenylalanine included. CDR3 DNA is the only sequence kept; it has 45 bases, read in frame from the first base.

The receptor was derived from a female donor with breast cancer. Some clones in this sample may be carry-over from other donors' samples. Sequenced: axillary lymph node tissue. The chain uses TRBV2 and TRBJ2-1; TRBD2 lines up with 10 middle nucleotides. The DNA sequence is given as TGTGCCAGCAGTGAAAGGTGGACTAGCGGCAATGAGCAGTTCTTC. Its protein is CASSERWTSGNEQFF.